Below are 18 T cell receptor beta chains sequenced from a single sample in a study of blood T cell repertoires in COVID-19. Using immunoSEQ multiplex PCR, the repertoire was profiled, and TCRdb retains in-frame clones only, with some absent. The data show fewer than 300,000 clones, around 90% seen once. Sequenced input: PBMCs or T cells enriched from blood (not recorded which). Source of these receptors: a woman in her thirties who had recovered from COVID-19.

The CDR3 region has the DNA TGTGCCAGCAGTTACCCGACAGGCCTTAATGAAAAACTGTTTTTT. It is translated as CASSYPTGLNEKLFF. This chain connects TRBV6-5 to TRBJ1-4; TRBD1 might be the D (6 bases). Per germline, CDR1 MNHEY and CDR2 SVGAGI. The CDR3 is 15 residues long. V lost 2 bases to trimming and J lost 4 bases, with 11 bases between them.

The gene calls are TRBV7-2 and TRBJ2-1; 15 positions match TRBD2. The CDR3 covers 14 residues. V dropped 4 bases and J dropped 9; count of bases not matched to a gene: 1. Per the germline V gene, CDR1 is SGHTA and CDR2 is FQGNSA. CDR3 sequence reads: CASSSGLAGGEQFF. CDR3 DNA sequence: TGTGCCAGCAGCTCGGGACTAGCGGGAGGTGAGCAGTTCTTC.

In this sample, this clone turned up once. V usage is TRBV2 and J usage is TRBJ2-7; unclear D gene. Looked up from germline, CDR1 is SNHLY and CDR2 is FYNNEI. V lost 6 bases to trimming and J lost 9 bases, with 18 bases between them. CDR3 length equals 13 residues. The CDR3 spells CASSLPLVSGQYF. CDR3 nucleotides: TGTGCCAGCAGCCTGCCTTTAGTTTCCGGGCAGTACTTC.

The J gene is TRBJ1-1, the V gene TRBV30; the D is unclear. The V gene lost 5 bases and the J gene lost 3 bases, with 16 bases spanning the gap. Germline V gives CDR1 GTSNPN, CDR2 SVGIG (reference sequence). The length of the CDR3 is 14 residues. CDR3 in amino acids: CAWHLNRRHTEAFF. The CDR3 coding sequence is TGTGCCTGGCACCTTAACCGGAGGCACACTGAAGCTTTCTTT.

The chain has TRBV11-2 and TRBJ2-3, with 7 bases that match TRBD1. The length of the CDR3 is 17 residues. CDR1 and CDR2 from the germline V gene are SGHAT and FQNNGV. V dropped 5 bases and J dropped 0; count of bases not matched to a gene: 11. The CDR3 spells CASSPGTARTSTDTQYF. The CDR3 DNA is TGTGCCAGCAGCCCAGGGACAGCTAGGACTAGCACAGATACGCAGTATTTT.

This clone was detected once. The CDR3 loop reads CASSRDLSYEQYF. CDR3 DNA sequence: TGTGCCAGCAGCCGGGACTTGTCCTACGAGCAGTACTTC. The chain has TRBV9 and TRBJ2-7; the D gene is possibly TRBD2 (6 bases). Trimming removed 4 bases from V and 1 base from J, with 9 bases in between. The CDR3 extends over 13 amino acids. Germline V gene data show CDR1 as SGDLS and CDR2 as YYNGEE.

This sequence joins TRBV10-1 and TRBJ2-5; 7 nucleotides line up with TRBD2. Germline CDR1 is WNHNN and CDR2 is SYGVQD (reference sequence). After removal of 4 bases from V and 2 bases from J, the junction contained 16 bases not matched to a gene. The CDR3 runs to 18 residues. The CDR3 spells CASSASEDWGTTQETQYF. The CDR3, as DNA: TGCGCCAGCAGTGCCTCGGAGGATTGGGGGACTACACAAGAGACCCAGTACTTC.

The table lists this clone with a count of one. This chain connects TRBV24-1 to TRBJ2-1, with a weak D call TRBD2 (6 bases). The CDR3 runs to 17 residues. Germline assignment: CDR1 KGHDR and CDR2 SFDVKD. Trimming shortened V by 3 bases and J by 5 bases, and 19 bases separated the two germline ends. The CDR3: CATSDLGGAGIHNEQFF. The CDR3 bases are TGTGCCACCAGTGATCTCGGAGGGGCAGGGATACACAATGAGCAGTTCTTC.

This chain joins TRBV12-5 and TRBJ2-7; 11 bases line up with TRBD2. V gave up 4 bases and J gave up 0 bases; unmatched junction bases: 5. The CDR3 length is 16 residues. Looked up from germline, CDR1 is LGHNT and CDR2 is FRNRAP. CDR3 residues: CASGWTSGRSSYEQYF. The DNA for the CDR3 is TGTGCTAGTGGTTGGACTAGCGGGCGAAGCTCCTACGAGCAGTACTTC.

The chain combines TRBV27 with TRBJ2-1; tentatively, D is TRBD2 (6 bases). Germline lookup yields CDR1 MNHEY and CDR2 SMNVEV (reference sequence). Trimming stripped 2 bases from V and 7 bases from J, with 9 bases between. There are 13 residues in the CDR3. This chain's CDR3 is CASSLLGGNEQFF. CDR3 DNA: TGTGCCAGCAGTTTACTCGGGGGAAATGAGCAGTTCTTC.

To note about this clone: A read error may produce the germline difference seen at one junction end. The chain couples TRBV12-3 or TRBV12-4 to TRBJ2-3, with D perhaps TRBD1 (6 bases). The CDR3 is 12 residues long. CDR3 loop: CASSFLDRGKHF. The CDR3 region has the DNA TGTGCCAGCAGTTTCTTGGATAGGGGGAAACATTTT.

This chain joins TRBV14 and TRBJ1-6; unclear D gene. This CDR3 has 12 amino acids. Germline CDR1 is SGHDN and CDR2 is FVKESK. With 2 bases removed from V and 14 bases from J, the gap between germline ends came to 10 bases. The CDR3 nucleotides read TGTGCCAGCAGCCAAAGTAGATTCACCCTCCACTTT. Translated, it gives CASSQSRFTLHF. Full variable domain (rest looked up from reference TRBV14 and TRBJ1-6): EAGVTQFPSHSVIEKGQTVTLRCDPISGHDNLYWYRRVMGKEIKFLLHFVKESKQDESGMPNNRFLAERTGGTYSTLKVQPAELEDSGVYFCASSQSRFTLHFGNGTRLTVT.

The chain recombines TRBV29-1 with TRBJ2-3, with D possibly matching TRBD2 (6 bases). In germline, CDR1 is SQVTM, CDR2 ANQGSEA. The CDR3 runs to 12 residues. With 6 bases removed from V and 7 bases from J, the gap between germline ends came to 14 bases. The CDR3 region is CSVGTGVYTQYF. For the CDR3, the DNA is TGCAGCGTGGGGACTGGGGTGTATACGCAGTATTTT.

The chain combines TRBV5-4 with TRBJ1-2, with 8 bases aligning to TRBD1. CDR3 size: 13 residues. The germline gives CDR1 SGHNT, CDR2 YYREEE (reference sequence). With 0 bases clipped from V and 6 bases from J, the junction kept 1 base outside the gene matches. CDR3 loop: CASSLAGGDGYTF. CDR3 sequence (DNA): TGTGCCAGCAGCTTGGCAGGGGGCGATGGCTACACCTTC. The whole variable domain, filled in from reference TRBV5-4 and TRBJ1-2, reads ETGVTQSPTHLIKTRGQQVTLRCSSQSGHNTVSWYQQALGQGPQFIFQYYREEENGRGNFPPRFSGLQFPNYSSELNVNALELDDSALYLCASSLAGGDGYTFGSGTRLTVV.

The rearrangement uses TRBV9 and TRBJ2-1; a possible D gene is TRBD1 (5 bases). The V gene lost 0 bases and the J gene lost 7 bases, with 11 bases spanning the gap. This CDR3 comprises 14 residues. The germline V gene has CDR1 SGDLS and CDR2 YYNGEE. CDR3 DNA sequence: TGTGCCAGCAGCGTAGACCTTTCAGGGAATGAGCAGTTCTTC. Amino acid sequence: CASSVDLSGNEQFF.

The sample holds one count of this clone. The chain recombines TRBV14 with TRBJ2-7, with 7 bases aligning to TRBD1. This CDR3 region has 14 residues. Germline V gene lookup returns CDR1 SGHDN and CDR2 FVKESK. The J segment lost 7 bases and the V segment lost 2 bases, leaving 8 bases of the junction unmatched. DNA of the CDR3: TGTGCCAGCAGCCAAAGACAGGGTACGGGGGAGCAGTACTTC. Translation gives CASSQRQGTGEQYF. The variable domain in full, with the rest retrieved from reference TRBV14 and TRBJ2-7, is EAGVTQFPSHSVIEKGQTVTLRCDPISGHDNLYWYRRVMGKEIKFLLHFVKESKQDESGMPNNRFLAERTGGTYSTLKVQPAELEDSGVYFCASSQRQGTGEQYFGPGTRLTVT.

The V and J genes are TRBV11-2 and TRBJ2-7; D gene uncertain. This CDR3 has 11 residues. Looked up from germline, CDR1 is SGHAT and CDR2 is FQNNGV. Trimming removed 6 bases from V and 10 bases from J, with 13 bases in between. CDR3 bases: TGTGCCAGCAGATCCACTCGAAAACAGTACTTC. Residues: CASRSTRKQYF.

The chain recombines TRBV18 with TRBJ1-5, with D possibly matching TRBD1 (5 bases). Germline CDR1 is KGHSH and CDR2 is LQKENI. The CDR3 has 13 residues. V lost 3 bases to trimming and J lost 6 bases, with 9 bases between them. In DNA, the CDR3 is TGTGCCAGCTCACCGAAGGGACTTCAGCCCCAGCATTTT. This gives the protein CASSPKGLQPQHF.